This T cell receptor (beta chain) was sequenced in a study of lung T cells in sarcoidosis with Löfgren's syndrome. The germline V gene has CDR1 MNHNY and CDR2 SVGAGI (reference sequence). V was clipped by 0 bases and J by 4 bases, with 19 bases between them. The CDR3 length is 18 residues. Many counts were recorded for this clonotype. TCRdb used MiXCR to reprocess the reads, holding one entry per CDR3 protein. This repertoire shows fewer than 80,000 distinct CDR3 sequences, 21% found once; its top ten account for about 2.3%. The source of this sequence is a human donor with sarcoidosis (Löfgren's syndrome or another form), or a control subject (not recorded which). The rearrangement uses TRBV6-6 and TRBJ1-3; no clear D. Specimen: CD4+ T cells from PBMCs. The CDR3 loop reads CASSYSAITPGRGNTIYF. The CDR3 coding sequence is TGTGCCAGCAGTTACTCGGCGATCACTCCTGGTCGCGGAAACACCATATATTTT.